The 11 T cell receptor beta chains reported below all come from one sample, sequenced in a study of response to subunit inactivated influenza vaccine. TCRdb called the RT-PCR reads again in MiXCR, with one record for every CDR3 protein. Altogether around 570,000 distinct CDR3 sequences are present, around 8% being singletons, with the ten largest covering over 10%. The specimen comprised PBMCs from blood, sampled about 24 months after vaccination. These receptors all stem from a man aged 50 to 75 who received an inactivated influenza vaccine.

V is TRBV29-1 and J is TRBJ2-3; 7 bases map to TRBD2. V trimming: 3 bases; J trimming: 0 bases; junction bases outside the gene matches: 6. The CDR3 length is 15 residues. The germline V gene encodes CDR1 SQVTM and CDR2 ANQGSEA. DNA for the CDR3: TGCAGCGTTGATATAGCGGGCTCTAGCACAGATACGCAGTATTTT. It specifies CSVDIAGSSTDTQYF.

The V gene is TRBV11-2, the J gene TRBJ2-6; tentative D call: TRBD2 (5 bases). Germline-derived CDR1 and CDR2 are SGHAT and FQNNGV. Deletions cut 5 bases from V and 0 bases from J, with 14 bases between. The CDR3 sequence is 17 residues long. The CDR3 loop reads CASSISGTNSGANVLTF. The CDR3 region has the DNA TGTGCCAGCAGCATCTCGGGAACCAACTCTGGGGCCAACGTCCTGACTTTC.

This clonotype was counted a few times. The rearrangement links TRBV3-1 to TRBJ2-7, with 11 positions matching TRBD2. The CDR3 loop spans 15 amino acids. Germline lookup yields CDR1 LGHDT and CDR2 YNNKEL (reference sequence). J was trimmed by 3 bases and V by 4 bases; bases with no gene match: 5. The CDR3: CASSPGTSGVYEQYF. CDR3 in DNA: TGTGCCAGCAGCCCAGGGACTAGCGGTGTCTACGAGCAGTACTTC.

This clonotype was observed a few times. V gene TRBV7-9 combines with J gene TRBJ1-4, with D hard to call. Trimming took 5 bases from V and 4 from J, leaving 11 bases between them. CDR1 is SEHNR and CDR2 is FQNEAQ in the germline V gene (reference sequence). The length of the CDR3 is 14 residues. The CDR3 nucleotides are TGTGCCAGCAGCCCAATGGGTTTTAATGAAAAACTGTTTTTT. The encoded protein is CASSPMGFNEKLFF.

This clonotype was found many times. The chain joins TRBV18 to TRBJ1-4; D is unresolved. The V end lost 8 bases, the J end lost 3 bases, and 10 bases lay between the germline ends. CDR1 is KGHSH and CDR2 is LQKENI in the germline V gene. The CDR3 spans 13 residues. CDR3 residues: CASGRGSNEKLFF. In nucleotides, the CDR3 is TGTGCCAGCGGACGGGGTTCTAATGAAAAACTGTTTTTT.

V usage is TRBV7-9 and J usage is TRBJ2-3; tentative D call: TRBD2 (5 bases). Germline V gene sequence: CDR1 SEHNR, CDR2 FQNEAQ (reference sequence). This CDR3 spans 15 amino acids. Deletions cut 1 base from V and 2 bases from J, with 10 bases between. The CDR3 sequence is CASSLVPGITDTQYF. The CDR3 DNA reads as TGTGCCAGCAGCTTAGTTCCGGGAATCACAGATACGCAGTATTTT.

This clonotype has at least ten counts. The chain carries TRBV11-2 and TRBJ2-2; D gene unclear. The V and J ends lost 1 base and 0 bases respectively, with 6 bases between them. Germline CDR1 is SGHAT and CDR2 is FQNNGV. The CDR3 is 15 amino acids. In DNA, the CDR3 is TGTGCCAGCAGCTTAGTCAGAGCGAACACCGGGGAGCTGTTTTTT. Amino acids: CASSLVRANTGELFF.

The chain combines TRBV15 with TRBJ2-5; D is possibly TRBD1 (5 bases). Looked up from germline, CDR1 is LNHNV and CDR2 is YYDKDF (reference sequence). The CDR3 runs 15 residues. Trimming removed 3 bases at V and 3 bases at J, with 14 bases between. The CDR3 nucleotides are TGTGCCACCAGCAGGGAAGGAGACAGAAAAGAGACCCAGTACTTC. It encodes CATSREGDRKETQYF.

In this sample, this clonotype turned up many times. The chain couples TRBV5-1 to TRBJ1-5, with D uncertain. The CDR3 totals 16 residues. The V gene's germline CDR1 is SGHRS and CDR2 YFSETQ. Deletions cut 0 bases from V and 7 bases from J, with 17 bases between. The CDR3 DNA sequence: TGCGCCAGCAGCTTGGGTCCCATCGGTGGGAGCCAGCCCCAGCATTTT. This encodes CASSLGPIGGSQPQHF.

This clonotype was observed a handful of times. The chain is built from TRBV2 and TRBJ2-1; weak D call: TRBD1 (6 bases). The CDR3 is made up of 14 amino acids. The V and J ends lost 6 bases and 5 bases respectively, with 14 bases between them. The germline V gene has CDR1 SNHLY and CDR2 FYNNEI. The CDR3: CASSAGTQHNEQFF. DNA for the CDR3: TGTGCCAGCAGCGCCGGGACACAACACAATGAGCAGTTCTTC.

Many counts were recorded for this clonotype. This rearrangement joins TRBV5-5 to TRBJ2-3, with TRBD2 matching over 9 bases. The CDR3 has 15 amino acids. J was trimmed by 1 base and V by 4 bases; bases with no gene match: 4. Germline lookup yields CDR1 SGHKS and CDR2 YYEKEE (reference sequence). The CDR3: CASSRRLAGTDTQYF. CDR3 sequence (DNA): TGTGCCAGCAGCCGAAGACTAGCGGGCACAGATACGCAGTATTTT.